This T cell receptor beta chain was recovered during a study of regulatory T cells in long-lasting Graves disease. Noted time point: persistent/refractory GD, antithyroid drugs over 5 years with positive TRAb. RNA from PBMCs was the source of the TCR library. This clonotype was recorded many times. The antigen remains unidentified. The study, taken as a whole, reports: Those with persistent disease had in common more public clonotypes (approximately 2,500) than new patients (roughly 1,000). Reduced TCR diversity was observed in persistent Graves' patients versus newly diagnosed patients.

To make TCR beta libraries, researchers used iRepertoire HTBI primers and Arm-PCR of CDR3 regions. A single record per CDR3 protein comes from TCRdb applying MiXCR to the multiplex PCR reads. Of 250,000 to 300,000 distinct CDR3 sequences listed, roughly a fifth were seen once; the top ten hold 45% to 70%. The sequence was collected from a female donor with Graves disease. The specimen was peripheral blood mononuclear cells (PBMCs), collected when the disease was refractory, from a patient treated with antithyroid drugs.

The DNA for the CDR3 is TGTGCCAGCAGTCCACTAGCGGGAGGGCCCGCAGATACGCAGTATTTT. Its translation: CASSPLAGGPADTQYF. This sequence joins TRBV27 and TRBJ2-3, with 13 nucleotides matching TRBD2. The germline gives CDR1 MNHEY, CDR2 SMNVEV (reference sequence). CDR3 size: 16 residues. Losses at the gene ends were 5 bases for V and 4 bases for J; bases not matched to a gene: 6.